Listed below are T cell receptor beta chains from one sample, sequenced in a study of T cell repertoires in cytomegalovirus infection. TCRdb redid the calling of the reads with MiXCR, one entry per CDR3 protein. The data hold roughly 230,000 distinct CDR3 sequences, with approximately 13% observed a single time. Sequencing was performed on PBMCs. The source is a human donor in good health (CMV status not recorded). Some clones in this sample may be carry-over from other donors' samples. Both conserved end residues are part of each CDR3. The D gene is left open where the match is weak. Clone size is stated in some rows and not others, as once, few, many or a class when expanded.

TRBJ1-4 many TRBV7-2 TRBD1 CASSFGTAFEKLFF TGTGCCAGCAGCTTCGGGACAGCCTTTGAAAAACTGTTTTTT
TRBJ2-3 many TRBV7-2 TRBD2 CASKGQSGDNTDTQYF TGTGCCAGCAAGGGTCAAAGCGGGGATAACACAGATACGCAGTATTTT
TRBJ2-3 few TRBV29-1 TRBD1 CSVRGTGVDTQYF TGCAGCGTGAGAGGGACAGGGGTGGATACGCAGTATTTT
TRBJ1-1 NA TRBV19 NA CASSIGPGGFEAFF TGTGCCAGTAGTATAGGGCCAGGCGGATTCGAAGCTTTCTTT
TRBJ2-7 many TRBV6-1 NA CASSNYEQYF TGTGCCAGCAGCAACTACGAGCAGTACTTC
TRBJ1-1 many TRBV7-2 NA CASSFQGGSTEAFF TGTGCCAGCAGCTTCCAGGGCGGGAGCACTGAAGCTTTCTTT
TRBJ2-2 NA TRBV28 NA CASTRQGFSGELFF TGTGCCAGCACCAGGCAGGGGTTCTCGGGGGAGCTGTTTTTT
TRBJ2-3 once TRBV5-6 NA CASSLVGRESQTDTQYF TGTGCCAGCAGCTTGGTCGGCCGGGAGAGCCAAACAGATACGCAGTATTTT
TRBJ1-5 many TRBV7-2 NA CASSVDWDQPQHF TGTGCCAGCAGCGTCGATTGGGATCAGCCCCAGCATTTT
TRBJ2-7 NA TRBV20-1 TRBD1 CSARDLRTGGDEQYF TGCAGTGCTAGAGATCTCCGGACAGGTGGCGACGAGCAGTACTTC
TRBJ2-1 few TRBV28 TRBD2 CASQLAGSYNEQFF TGTGCCAGCCAACTAGCGGGGTCCTACAATGAGCAGTTCTTC
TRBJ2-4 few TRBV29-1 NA CSVFLNEIQYF TGCAGCGTTTTCCTTAATGAGATTCAGTACTTC
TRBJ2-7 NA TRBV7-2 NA CASSLTTPYEQYF TGTGCCAGCAGCTTAACCACCCCCTACGAGCAGTACTTC
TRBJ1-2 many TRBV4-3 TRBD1 CASSQGQGIGGYTF TGCGCCAGCAGCCAGGGACAGGGAATAGGAGGCTACACCTTC
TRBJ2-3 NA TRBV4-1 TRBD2 CAVRLSGISPGPQYF TGCGCCGTTCGCCTTAGCGGGATTTCCCCGGGTCCGCAGTATTTT
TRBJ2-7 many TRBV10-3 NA CAINDGPPYEQYF TGTGCCATCAATGACGGGCCACCCTACGAGCAGTACTTC
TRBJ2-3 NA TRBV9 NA CASSSRRDLSTDTQYF TGTGCCAGCAGCTCTAGAAGGGACTTGTCCACAGATACGCAGTATTTT
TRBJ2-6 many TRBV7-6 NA CASSLGNSGANVLTF TGTGCCAGCAGCTTAGGCAATAGTGGGGCCAACGTCCTGACTTTC
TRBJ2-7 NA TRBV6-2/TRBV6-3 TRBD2 CATRTSAFYEQYF TGTGCCACCAGGACTAGCGCTTTCTACGAGCAGTACTTC
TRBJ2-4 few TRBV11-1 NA CASSLGAGAKNIQYF TGTGCCAGCAGCTTGGGGGCTGGTGCCAAAAACATTCAGTACTTC
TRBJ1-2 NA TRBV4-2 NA CASSQEREGCTF TGTGCCAGCAGCCAAGAGAGGGAGGGGTGCACCTTC
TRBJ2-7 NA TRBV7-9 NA CASSPPNRGSYEQYF TGTGCCAGCAGCCCCCCGAACCGGGGCTCCTACGAGCAGTACTTC
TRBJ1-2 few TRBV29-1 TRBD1 CSILTGESGYTF TGCAGCATTCTAACAGGGGAGAGTGGCTACACCTTC
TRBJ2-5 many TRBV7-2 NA CASSAAGGQETQYF TGTGCCAGCAGCGCCGCTGGCGGGCAAGAGACCCAGTACTTC
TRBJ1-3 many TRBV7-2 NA CASSLNSLTGRGNTIYF TGTGCCAGCAGCTTAAATTCTTTAACGGGGAGAGGAAACACCATATATTTT
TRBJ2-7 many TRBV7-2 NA CASSSPSSGPYEQYF TGTGCCAGCAGCTCCCCCTCGTCAGGGCCCTACGAGCAGTACTTC
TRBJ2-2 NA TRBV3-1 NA CASSLPDGPGELFF TGTGCCAGCAGCCTCCCTGACGGGCCGGGGGAGCTGTTTTTT
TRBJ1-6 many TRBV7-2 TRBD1 CASGFEGAPLHF TGTGCCAGCGGCTTTGAGGGGGCTCCCCTCCACTTT
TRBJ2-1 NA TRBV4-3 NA CASSQNLKNEQFF TGCGCCAGCAGCCAGAACCTAAAAAATGAGCAGTTCTTC
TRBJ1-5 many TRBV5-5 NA CASSWLFNQPQHF TGTGCCAGCAGCTGGTTATTCAATCAGCCCCAGCATTTT
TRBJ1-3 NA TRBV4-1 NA CASSQDSGNSGNTIYF TGCGCCAGCAGCCAAGATTCAGGAAACTCTGGAAACACCATATATTTT
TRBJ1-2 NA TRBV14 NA CASSPFRGLANYGYTF TGTGCCAGCAGCCCCTTCAGGGGCCTCGCTAACTATGGCTACACCTTC
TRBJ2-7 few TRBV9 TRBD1 CASSSPGQGISYEQYF TGTGCCAGCAGCTCCCCGGGACAGGGAATCTCCTACGAGCAGTACTTC
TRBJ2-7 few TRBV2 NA CASYSGTYEQYF TGTGCCAGCTATTCGGGAACCTACGAGCAGTACTTC
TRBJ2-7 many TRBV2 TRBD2 CASSPSGGGEQYF TGTGCCAGCAGCCCCAGCGGGGGGGGCGAGCAGTACTTC
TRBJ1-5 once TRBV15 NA CATSRDRGGQPQHF TGTGCCACCAGCAGAGATCGGGGGGGACAGCCCCAGCATTTT
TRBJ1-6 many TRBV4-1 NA CASSQAGARNSPLHF TGCGCCAGCAGCCAAGCAGGGGCCCGAAATTCACCCCTCCACTTT
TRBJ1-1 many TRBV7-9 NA CASSLLEGEAFF TGTGCCAGCAGCCTCCTCGAGGGTGAAGCTTTCTTT
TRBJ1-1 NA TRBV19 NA CASSSPRRTKAEAFF TGTGCCAGTAGTTCCCCGCGTAGGACGAAGGCTGAAGCTTTCTTT
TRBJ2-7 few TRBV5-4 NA CASSLGGRRRSYEQYF TGTGCCAGCAGCTTGGGGGGGAGGCGCCGCTCCTACGAGCAGTACTTC
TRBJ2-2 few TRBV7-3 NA CASSLNGPFTTGELFF TGTGCCAGCAGCTTAAATGGTCCATTCACCACCGGGGAGCTGTTTTTT
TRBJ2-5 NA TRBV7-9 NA CASSLARGERETQYF TGTGCCAGCAGCTTAGCGAGAGGAGAAAGGGAGACCCAGTACTTC
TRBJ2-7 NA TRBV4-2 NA CASSQAPASGEQYF TGTGCCAGCAGCCAAGCCCCTGCGTCAGGAGAGCAGTACTTC
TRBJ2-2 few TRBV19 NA CASSIRILNTGELFF TGTGCCAGTAGTATCCGGATCCTGAACACCGGGGAGCTGTTTTTT
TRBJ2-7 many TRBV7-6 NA CASSLAEAGHEQYF TGTGCCAGCAGCTTAGCGGAGGCAGGGCACGAGCAGTACTTC
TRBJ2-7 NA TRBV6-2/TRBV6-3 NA CASSYSNERRIYEQYF TGTGCCAGCAGTTACTCGAACGAGCGGAGAATCTACGAGCAGTACTTC
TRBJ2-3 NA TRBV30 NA CAWSVLGDTQYF TGTGCCTGGAGTGTACTCGGAGATACGCAGTATTTT
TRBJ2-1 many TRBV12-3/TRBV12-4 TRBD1 CASRTGTGYNEQFF TGTGCCAGCAGGACCGGGACAGGATACAATGAGCAGTTCTTC
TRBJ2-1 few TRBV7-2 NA CASSLEGSSSYNEQFF TGTGCCAGCAGCTTAGAAGGCTCTAGCTCCTACAATGAGCAGTTCTTC
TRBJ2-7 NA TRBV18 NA CASSPDVEQYF TGTGCCAGCTCCCCTGACGTCGAGCAGTACTTC
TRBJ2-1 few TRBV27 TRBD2 CASTLAGRNYNEQFF TGTGCCAGCACCTTAGCGGGAAGGAACTACAATGAGCAGTTCTTC
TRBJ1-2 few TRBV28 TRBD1 CASSRTGENYGYTF TGTGCCAGCAGTAGGACAGGGGAGAACTATGGCTACACCTTC
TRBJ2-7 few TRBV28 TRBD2 CASSSPSGSGSYEQYF TGTGCCAGCAGTTCCCCCTCCGGTAGCGGGAGTTACGAGCAGTACTTC